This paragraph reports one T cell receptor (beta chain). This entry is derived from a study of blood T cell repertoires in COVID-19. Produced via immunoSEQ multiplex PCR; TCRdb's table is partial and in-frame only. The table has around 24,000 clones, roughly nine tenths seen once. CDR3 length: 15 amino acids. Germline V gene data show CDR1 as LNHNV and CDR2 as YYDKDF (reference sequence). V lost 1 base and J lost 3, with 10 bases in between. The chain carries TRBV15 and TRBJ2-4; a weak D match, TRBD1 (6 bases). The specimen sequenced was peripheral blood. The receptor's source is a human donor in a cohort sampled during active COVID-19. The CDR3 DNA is TGTGCCACCAGCAGAGTGGGGGCAGGCAAAAACATTCAGTACTTC. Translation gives CATSRVGAGKNIQYF.